The clone carrying this T cell receptor (beta chain) was detected only once. The record originates from a study of control samples from healthy donors and cancer patients. V gave up 2 bases and J gave up 0 bases; unmatched junction bases: 4. Germline V gene lookup returns CDR1 SGDLS and CDR2 YYNGEE. CDR3 length: 18 residues. The table came from immunoSEQ multiplex PCR; TCRdb's copy has only in-frame clones and leaves some out. The profile shows tens of thousands of clones, more than 85% of them singletons. Sequenced input: blood. The TCR originated in a woman in her fifties or sixties in good health. The chain employs TRBV9 and TRBJ2-3; TRBD2 matches 15 bases. CDR3 residues: CASSVGTSGRSSTDTQYF. The CDR3 DNA reads TGTGCCAGCAGCGTGGGGACTAGCGGGAGGTCTAGCACAGATACGCAGTATTTT.